Below are 17 T cell receptor beta chains sequenced from a single sample in a study of blood T cell repertoires in COVID-19. TCRdb's copy holds only in-frame clones and misses some; the assay was immunoSEQ multiplex PCR. The sample lists 200,000 to 250,000 clones, around four fifths seen once, with 15% to 20% in the top ten. The specimen sequenced was peripheral blood. These receptors originate from a man aged 25-45 years with active or convalescent COVID-19.

This clone was picked up one time. The chain employs TRBV6-1 and TRBJ1-5, with 7 bases matching TRBD1. Trimming at V came to 8 bases and at J to 4 bases, leaving 2 bases not matched to a gene. CDR1 MNHNS and CDR2 SASEGT come from the germline V gene. The length of the CDR3 is 12 residues. In DNA, the CDR3 is TGTGCCAGCGGGACAGCAAATCAGCCCCAGCATTTT. Residues: CASGTANQPQHF.

The V and J genes are TRBV28 and TRBJ1-4; no reliable D call. Trimming cost V 6 bases and J 2 bases, with 16 bases left between them. The CDR3 loop spans 16 amino acids. Per the germline V gene, CDR1 is MDHEN and CDR2 is SYDVKM. CDR3 region: CASSPEGRQTNEKLFF. The CDR3 DNA follows: TGTGCCAGCAGCCCCGAGGGCCGGCAGACTAATGAAAAACTGTTTTTT.

J is TRBJ1-1 and V is TRBV4-2; possibly TRBD1 for D (5 bases). The germline V gene encodes CDR1 LGHNA and CDR2 YNFKEQ. The CDR3 contains 13 residues. V gave up 7 bases and J gave up 2 bases, with 11 bases separating them. The CDR3 reads CASTLRENTEAFF. The CDR3 DNA is TGTGCCAGCACCCTCAGGGAAAACACTGAAGCTTTCTTT.

The genes are TRBV7-9 and TRBJ2-5; D perhaps matches TRBD2 (5 bases). This CDR3 is built from 14 residues. Germline lookup yields CDR1 SEHNR and CDR2 FQNEAQ (reference sequence). Deletions cut 2 bases from V and 4 bases from J, with 11 bases between. The CDR3 sequence: CASSLIGLIETQYF. In DNA, the CDR3 is TGTGCCAGCAGCTTAATAGGACTGATAGAGACCCAGTACTTC.

CDR3 sequence reads: CASSARGNTEAFF. DNA of the CDR3: TGTGCCAGCAGTGCCAGGGGGAACACTGAAGCTTTCTTT. The genes are TRBV12-3 or TRBV12-4 and TRBJ1-1, with D perhaps matching TRBD1 (6 bases). The CDR3 has 13 residues. Trimming took 5 bases from V and 1 from J, leaving 8 bases between them.

The rearrangement uses TRBV6-5 and TRBJ1-1, with TRBD1 identical over 7 bases. V was pared by 0 bases and J by 5 bases, with 6 bases of the junction left unmatched. The CDR3 consists of 15 residues. Germline V gene sequence: CDR1 MNHEY, CDR2 SVGAGI. The CDR3: CASSYSNRGVTEAFF. Here the CDR3 DNA reads TGTGCCAGCAGTTACTCGAACAGGGGAGTAACTGAAGCTTTCTTT.

The chain is built from TRBV6-1 and TRBJ1-2; the match to TRBD1 covers 7 bases. CDR1 and CDR2 from the germline V gene are MNHNS and SASEGT. The CDR3 totals 15 residues. J was trimmed by 1 base and V by 1 base; bases with no gene match: 3. The CDR3 spells CASSEEGAVNYGYTF. The CDR3 DNA reads TGTGCCAGCAGTGAAGAGGGGGCGGTTAACTATGGCTACACCTTC.

This clone was observed a few times. The gene calls are TRBV19 and TRBJ2-3, with D perhaps matching TRBD1 (6 bases). Germline V gene data show CDR1 as LNHDA and CDR2 as SQIVND (reference sequence). This CDR3 contains 13 residues. Deletions cut 9 bases from V and 6 bases from J, with 16 bases between. The CDR3 loop reads CASGQGRSDTQYF. The CDR3 DNA follows: TGTGCCAGCGGGCAGGGGAGATCGGATACGCAGTATTTT.

The rearrangement uses TRBV5-8 and TRBJ1-6; 7 positions agree with TRBD1. J was trimmed by 5 bases and V by 2 bases; bases with no gene match: 1. The CDR3 loop spans 14 amino acids. Per the germline V gene, CDR1 is SGHTS and CDR2 is YDEGEE. The chain's CDR3 is CASSFRGDNSPLHF. CDR3 DNA sequence: TGTGCCAGCAGCTTCAGGGGGGATAATTCACCCCTCCACTTT.

J is TRBJ2-1 and V is TRBV28; D is ambiguous. CDR1 MDHEN and CDR2 SYDVKM come from the germline V gene. The V gene lost 2 bases and the J gene lost 4 bases, with 6 bases spanning the gap. The CDR3 length is 13 residues. CDR3 loop: CASSLDTYNEQFF. In DNA, the CDR3 is TGTGCCAGCAGTTTAGACACGTACAATGAGCAGTTCTTC. Full variable domain (missing parts from reference TRBV28 and TRBJ2-1): DVKVTQSSRYLVKRTGEKVFLECVQDMDHENMFWYRQDPGLGLRLIYFSYDVKMKEKGDIPEGYSVSREKKERFSLILESASTNQTSMYLCASSLDTYNEQFFGPGTRLTVL.

V and J are TRBV2 and TRBJ2-7, with 7 bases aligning to TRBD1. The germline CDR1 and CDR2 sequences are SNHLY and FYNNEI. The CDR3 totals 14 residues. The V and J ends lost 10 bases and 3 bases, in that order; junction bases with no gene match: 12. CDR3 protein: CATSRLGTDYEQYF. In nucleotides, the CDR3 is TGTGCCACCTCCAGGTTGGGGACAGACTACGAGCAGTACTTC.

This clone turned up a few times. The chain recombines TRBV19 with TRBJ1-1; 9 nucleotides match TRBD1. This CDR3 contains 16 residues. Germline V gene data show CDR1 as LNHDA and CDR2 as SQIVND (reference sequence). V was pared by 0 bases and J by 5 bases, with 7 bases of the junction left unmatched. Here the CDR3 DNA reads TGTGCCAGTAGTATAGACCCACAGGGGGCAAGGACTGAAGCTTTCTTT. This gives the protein CASSIDPQGARTEAFF.

The chain uses TRBV5-1 and TRBJ1-6; tentative D call: TRBD1 (5 bases). Trimming removed 4 bases from V and 5 bases from J, with 10 bases in between. The germline V gene has CDR1 SGHRS and CDR2 YFSETQ. The CDR3 is 14 residues long. This chain's CDR3 is CASSIDRDNSPLHF. In nucleotides, the CDR3 is TGCGCCAGCAGCATCGACAGAGATAATTCACCCCTCCACTTT.

About this clone: A read error may account for a junction end that differs from germline. The rearrangement joins TRBV6-4 to TRBJ2-7; D uncertain. The germline CDR1 and CDR2 sequences are MRHNA and SNTAGT. This CDR3 contains 11 residues. CDR3 sequence: CASSWAPLMHF. DNA of the CDR3: TGTGCCAGCAGTTGGGCCCCTCTAATGCACTTC.

This clone has only a few counts. The rearrangement uses TRBV5-1 and TRBJ2-1; tentative D call: TRBD2 (6 bases). The CDR3 has 13 amino acids. The ends were cut back, 4 bases at V and 8 bases at J, with 13 bases in the middle. In germline, CDR1 is SGHRS, CDR2 YFSETQ. CDR3 amino acids: CASSPPGADEQFF. The DNA for the CDR3 is TGCGCCAGCAGCCCCCCGGGAGCAGATGAGCAGTTCTTC.

CDR3 sequence: CATSGPLGATDTQYF. CDR3 nucleotide sequence: TGTGCCACCAGTGGTCCCCTGGGGGCCACAGATACGCAGTATTTT. The chain links TRBV24-1 to TRBJ2-3; maybe TRBD1 (6 bases). This CDR3 spans 15 amino acids. Germline values: CDR1 KGHDR, CDR2 SFDVKD. The germline V and J ends were trimmed by 5 bases and 2 bases, with 13 bases remaining between them.

V and J are TRBV5-1 and TRBJ2-3; the D is unclear. V lost 5 bases to trimming and J lost 2 bases, with 9 bases between them. The V gene's germline CDR1 is SGHRS and CDR2 YFSETQ. There are 13 residues in the CDR3. The CDR3 nucleotides are TGCGCCAGCAGAAAAAGCACCACAGATACGCAGTATTTT. The encoded protein is CASRKSTTDTQYF. Using reference TRBV5-1 and TRBJ2-3 for the parts outside the CDR3, the full variable domain is KAGVTQTPRYLIKTRGQQVTLSCSPISGHRSVSWYQQTPGQGLQFLFEYFSETQRNKGNFPGRFSGRQFSNSRSEMNVSTLELGDSALYLCASRKSTTDTQYFGPGTRLTVL.